Each of the 12 T cell receptor beta chains below was sequenced from the same sample in a study of blood T cell repertoires in COVID-19. Sequencing used immunoSEQ multiplex PCR; TCRdb keeps in-frame clones, though not all of them. Of a few hundred thousand clones in the sample, approximately 90% are singletons; the top ten hold around 2%. Sequencing was done on a sample of PBMCs or T cells enriched from blood (not recorded which). The source is a woman in her fifties or sixties in a cohort exposed to, infected with or recovered from COVID-19 (not recorded which).

This clone was observed a few times. V gene TRBV5-1 combines with J gene TRBJ2-3; 8 bases match TRBD2. V shed 0 bases, J shed 2 bases, and the junction held 5 bases outside the gene matches. CDR1 is SGHRS, CDR2 YFSETQ, per germline. The CDR3 sequence is 16 residues long. DNA for the CDR3: TGCGCCAGCAGCTTGGTGGCGGGAGGTATCACAGATACGCAGTATTTT. It is translated as CASSLVAGGITDTQYF.

This chain joins TRBV5-1 and TRBJ2-1; TRBD2 agrees at 11 bases. Germline CDR1 reads SGHRS; CDR2 reads YFSETQ. The CDR3 consists of 19 residues. The ends lost 2 bases at V and 0 bases at J; junction bases unmatched: 10. CDR3 bases: TGCGCCAGCAGCTTAACGATGGTAGCGGGAGGGGGCTCCTACAATGAGCAGTTCTTC. It is translated as CASSLTMVAGGGSYNEQFF.

The chain combines TRBV4-3 with TRBJ1-2, with D possibly being TRBD1 (6 bases). The CDR3 totals 18 residues. Per germline, CDR1 LGHNA and CDR2 YSLEER. V was cut by 0 bases and J by 4 bases, with 21 bases left in between. The CDR3 sequence is CASSQDPDRPGDVYGYTF. As DNA, the CDR3 is TGCGCCAGCAGCCAAGATCCCGACAGGCCTGGGGATGTCTATGGCTACACCTTC.

The J gene is TRBJ2-7, the V gene TRBV10-2; maybe TRBD2 (7 bases). From germline, CDR1 is WSHSY and CDR2 SAAADI. V lost 3 bases and J 4 bases, leaving 16 bases between the germline ends. CDR3 length: 15 amino acids. CDR3 in DNA: TGCGCCAGCAGTGATAGAGGGGGGGCGAAGTACGAGCAGTACTTC. This gives the protein CASSDRGGAKYEQYF.

The chain has TRBV28 and TRBJ1-2; tentative D call: TRBD1 (5 bases). Germline V gives CDR1 MDHEN, CDR2 SYDVKM. V lost 6 bases, J lost 7 bases, and 18 bases lay in between. The CDR3 has 14 residues. CDR3: CASSLTVGIRGYTF. The CDR3 DNA is TGTGCCAGCAGCCTGACAGTAGGTATTCGTGGCTACACCTTC.

This chain's CDR3 is CATSGADRAPNYGYTF. For the CDR3, the DNA is TGTGCCACCAGTGGCGCCGACAGGGCTCCTAACTATGGCTACACCTTC. J is TRBJ1-2 and V is TRBV24-1, with 7 bases matching TRBD1. The junction had 8 bases not matched to a gene; V was cut back by 5 bases and J by 0 bases. In germline, CDR1 is KGHDR, CDR2 SFDVKD. This CDR3 has 16 residues.

CDR3 nucleotides: TGTGCCAGCGGACCTGGAGGGGCGGGGGAAAAACTGTTTTTT. This gives the protein CASGPGGAGEKLFF. This chain links TRBV7-8 with TRBJ1-4; maybe TRBD1 (5 bases). This CDR3 region has 14 residues. Trimming left V 8 bases short and J 8 bases short, with 18 bases between. Germline V gives CDR1 SGHVS, CDR2 FQNEAQ.

The chain is built from TRBV7-2 and TRBJ2-1, with 8 bases lining up with TRBD2. The length of the CDR3 is 13 residues. V lost 8 bases to trimming and J lost 10 bases; unmatched junction nucleotides: 10. Germline CDR1 reads SGHTA; CDR2 reads FQGNSA. Here the CDR3 DNA reads TGTGCCAGCGAGAGCGGGAGTGTTACCGAGCAGTTCTTC. This translates into CASESGSVTEQFF.

V and J are TRBV24-1 and TRBJ1-2; 8 nucleotides agree with TRBD1. Trimming removed 4 bases from V and 8 bases from J; junction bases left unmatched: 11. CDR1 is KGHDR and CDR2 is SFDVKD in the germline V gene. CDR3 length equals 15 residues. The CDR3 sequence is CATSDPSTGEGGYTF. For the CDR3, the DNA is TGTGCCACCAGTGACCCTTCGACAGGGGAGGGGGGCTACACCTTC.

This chain connects TRBV4-1 to TRBJ1-3; 10 bases match TRBD1. Unmatched junction bases numbered 7, after V lost 1 base and J lost 13 bases. CDR1 is MGHRA and CDR2 is YSYEKL in the germline V gene. The CDR3 runs to 14 residues. CDR3 loop: CASSQVGSGQGIYF. The CDR3 nucleotides are TGCGCCAGCAGCCAAGTAGGATCGGGACAGGGGATATATTTT.

The V call is TRBV19, the J call TRBJ1-1; 10 bases align to TRBD1. This CDR3 has 17 amino acids. V lost 7 bases, J lost 4 bases, and 15 bases stayed unmatched. Per the germline V gene, CDR1 is LNHDA and CDR2 is SQIVND (reference sequence). The CDR3 region is CASMRARDRGTGTEAFF. CDR3 DNA: TGTGCCAGTATGAGGGCACGGGACAGGGGAACTGGCACTGAAGCTTTCTTT.

The chain is built from TRBV5-1 and TRBJ2-7; 12 bases match TRBD2. The germline V gene encodes CDR1 SGHRS and CDR2 YFSETQ. Trimming removed 4 bases from V and 7 bases from J; junction bases left unmatched: 9. The CDR3 is 15 residues long. The DNA for the CDR3 is TGCGCCAGCAGCCCACCCCTAGCGGGAGGGGGGGAGCAGTACTTC. Translated: CASSPPLAGGGEQYF. The entire variable domain, with the rest obtained from reference TRBV5-1 and TRBJ2-7, is as follows: KAGVTQTPRYLIKTRGQQVTLSCSPISGHRSVSWYQQTPGQGLQFLFEYFSETQRNKGNFPGRFSGRQFSNSRSEMNVSTLELGDSALYLCASSPPLAGGGEQYFGPGTRLTVT.